The rows below give T cell receptor beta chains drawn from one sample of a study of T cell responses to AZD1222 COVID-19 vaccine. Assay: immunoSEQ multiplex PCR; the TCRdb copy retains only in-frame clones and omits some. The sample records fewer than 150,000 clones, roughly 92% being singletons. The sample consisted of peripheral blood, taken on day 0 of AZD1222 vaccination. Receptors originate from an adult in good health. CDR3s include the opening cysteine and the closing phenylalanine or tryptophan. D genes are given only for firm matches. Part of the rows lack a size; the others show once, few, many or a class for expanded clones.

>TRBV3-1/TRBV3-2|TRBJ1-6|NA|NA
TGTGCCAGCAGCCTGGTTCGTGGAAATTCACCCCTCCACTTT
CASSLVRGNSPLHF
>TRBV7-2|TRBJ1-4|NA|NA
TGTGCCAGCAGCATCCGGACGGTTGCAACTAATGAAAAACTGTTTTTT
CASSIRTVATNEKLFF
>TRBV27|TRBJ1-2|NA|NA
TGTGCCAGCAGTTTAAGGGCAAGAGTTAACTATGGCTACACCTTC
CASSLRARVNYGYTF
>TRBV6-5|TRBJ1-3|NA|NA
TGTGCCAGCAGTTACGGAAAAGGGACGACTGGAAACACCATATATTTT
CASSYGKGTTGNTIYF
>TRBV18|TRBJ2-2|NA|NA
TGTGCCAGCTCACAAGACAGGTCCGGGGAGCTGTTTTTT
CASSQDRSGELFF
>TRBV5-5|TRBJ1-1|once|NA
TGTGCCAGCAGCACCTTAAACACTGAAGCTTTCTTT
CASSTLNTEAFF
>TRBV10-1|TRBJ1-2|once|NA
TGCGCCAGCAGTGAGACCCTTGGCTATGGCTACACCTTC
CASSETLGYGYTF
>TRBV5-1|TRBJ2-1|NA|NA
TGCGCCAGCAGCTTGGGGCTCCAGTACAATGAGCAGTTCTTC
CASSLGLQYNEQFF
>TRBV3-1/TRBV3-2|TRBJ1-1|NA|NA
TGTGCCAGCACGAAGGGGGACACTGAAGCTTTCTTT
CASTKGDTEAFF
>TRBV9|TRBJ2-7|NA|TRBD1
TGTGCCAGCAGCGTAGGAGTGGACAGGGGCTCCTACGAGCAGTACTTC
CASSVGVDRGSYEQYF
>TRBV10-3|TRBJ1-2|NA|NA
TGTGCCACTGCCGGGGGTTCGTCTTCCTATGGCTACACCTTC
CATAGGSSSYGYTF
>TRBV12-3/TRBV12-4|TRBJ2-1|NA|TRBD1
TGTGCCAGCAGCTCTCAGGGGGAGTATGAGCAGTTCTTC
CASSSQGEYEQFF
>TRBV30|TRBJ1-5|NA|NA
TGTGCCTGGAGTTTGGCGGGGGACCAGCCCCAGCATTTT
CAWSLAGDQPQHF
>TRBV3-1/TRBV3-2|TRBJ1-1|NA|NA
TGTGCCAGCAGCCAAAAACCTCTAGGAACTGAAGCTTTCTTT
CASSQKPLGTEAFF
>TRBV3-1/TRBV3-2|TRBJ1-1|NA|NA
TGTGCCAGCAGCCAAGGTGTGTTGAACACTGAAGCTTTCTTT
CASSQGVLNTEAFF
>TRBV19|TRBJ1-6|few|TRBD1
TGTGCCAGTACTCTCGGGACAGGGAATTCACCCCTCCACTTT
CASTLGTGNSPLHF
>TRBV9|TRBJ2-2|once|TRBD2
TGTGCCAGCAGCGTTAGCGGGGGGCACACCGGGGAGCTGTTTTTT
CASSVSGGHTGELFF
>TRBV4-1|TRBJ1-6|NA|NA
TGCGCCAGCAGCCAAGCGTCTATTTCACCCCTCCACTTT
CASSQASISPLHF
>TRBV6-6|TRBJ2-1|NA|TRBD1
TGTGCCAGCAGTTACTCACGGGACAGGGGTAATGAGCAGTTCTTC
CASSYSRDRGNEQFF
>TRBV5-4|TRBJ2-3|NA|TRBD2
TGTGCCAGCAGCCCCCCCCACCTAGCGGGGCGACATACGCAGTATTTT
CASSPPHLAGRHTQYF
>TRBV5-1|TRBJ1-1|once|NA
TGCGCCAGTAGACAGACGAACACTGAAGCTTTCTTT
CASRQTNTEAFF
>TRBV3-1/TRBV3-2|TRBJ1-6|NA|NA
TGTGCCAGCAAAGTAGGCAGCCCTTTGAATAATTCACCCCTCCACTTT
CASKVGSPLNNSPLHF